This TCR beta chain stems from a study of radiation and T cells in renal cell carcinoma. Assay used: immunoSEQ multiplex PCR; TCRdb lists only in-frame clones, some missing. Altogether 140,000 or so clones are present, roughly 88% being singletons, with the ten largest covering around 13%. Regarding time point: baseline pretreatment blood. Treatment here: 15 Gy SBRT to primary tumor, nephrectomy 4 weeks later. Blood was sampled at baseline, 2 weeks and 4 weeks after SBRT. The clonotype was recovered from a woman in her forties or fifties with renal cell carcinoma. The sample here was blood, taken from a patient whose treatment included radiotherapy and nephrectomy.

CDR3 sequence: CASSGGDWTGTTGELFF. The CDR3 DNA reads TGTGCCAGCAGCGGGGGTGATTGGACAGGGACCACCGGGGAGCTGTTTTTT. This chain connects TRBV9 to TRBJ2-2, with 8 bases matching TRBD1. The CDR3 is made up of 17 amino acids. With 3 bases clipped from V and 4 bases from J, the junction kept 11 bases outside the gene matches. In germline, CDR1 is SGDLS, CDR2 YYNGEE.